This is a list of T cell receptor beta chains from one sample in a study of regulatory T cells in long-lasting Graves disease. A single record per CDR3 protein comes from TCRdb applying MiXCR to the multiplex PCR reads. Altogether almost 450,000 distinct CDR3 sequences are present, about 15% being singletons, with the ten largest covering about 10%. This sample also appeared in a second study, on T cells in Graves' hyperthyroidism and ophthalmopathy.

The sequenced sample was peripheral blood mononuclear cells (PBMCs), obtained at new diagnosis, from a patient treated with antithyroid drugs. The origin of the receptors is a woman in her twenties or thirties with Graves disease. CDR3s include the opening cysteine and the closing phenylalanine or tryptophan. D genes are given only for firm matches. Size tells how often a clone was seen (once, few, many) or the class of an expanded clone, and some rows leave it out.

CAEIGTGFPEAFF,TGTGCCGAAATTGGGACAGGGTTCCCTGAAGCTTTCTTT,TRBD1,few,TRBV19,TRBJ1-1
CASSPVAGGLTDTQYF,TGTGCCAGCTCACCAGTGGCGGGAGGACTCACAGATACGCAGTATTTT,TRBD2,NA,TRBV18,TRBJ2-3
CASSYHIKGPSYGTQYF,TGTGCCAGCAGTTACCATATAAAGGGACCGTCGTACGGTACGCAGTATTTT,NA,NA,TRBV5-1,TRBJ2-3
CASSYRRETEAFF,TGTGCCAGCAGTTACAGGAGGGAAACTGAAGCTTTCTTT,NA,many,TRBV6-2/TRBV6-3,TRBJ1-1
CASSFGYGHSGNTIYF,TGTGCCAGCAGCTTTGGGTACGGTCACTCTGGAAACACCATATATTTT,NA,NA,TRBV5-6,TRBJ1-3
CASSPRSGRAFNNEQFF,TGTGCCAGCAGTCCCCGCTCTGGTCGAGCGTTCAACAATGAGCAGTTCTTC,NA,NA,TRBV27,TRBJ2-1
CATLGTVSTSSQPQHF,TGCGCCACCCTAGGGACAGTCTCAACTAGCAGTCAGCCCCAGCATTTT,TRBD1,NA,TRBV10-2,TRBJ1-5
CSVEFWDKNIQYF,TGCAGCGTTGAGTTTTGGGATAAAAACATTCAGTACTTC,NA,few,TRBV29-1,TRBJ2-4
CATSDSLTSGLTNEQFF,TGTGCCACCAGTGATTCGCTAACCTCAGGTTTAACCAATGAGCAGTTCTTC,NA,many,TRBV24-1,TRBJ2-1
CASRDRTGSRETQYF,TGTGCCAGCAGGGACAGGACAGGGTCGAGGGAGACCCAGTACTTC,TRBD1,many,TRBV2,TRBJ2-5
CASSQDLREARWGSMNTEAFF,TGCGCCAGCAGCCAAGATCTCCGGGAGGCTCGCTGGGGTTCGATGAACACTGAAGCTTTCTTT,NA,few,TRBV4-1,TRBJ1-1
CSVGQGGQPQHF,TGCAGCGTTGGACAGGGGGGCCAGCCCCAGCATTTT,TRBD1,few,TRBV29-1,TRBJ1-5
CASSPRTSDEQYF,TGCGCCAGCAGCCCTCGGACTAGCGACGAGCAGTACTTC,TRBD2,few,TRBV5-1,TRBJ2-7
CASSAEGEPQHF,TGTGCCAGCAGTGCGGAAGGGGAGCCCCAGCATTTT,NA,many,TRBV2,TRBJ1-5
CASSSGGTYNEQFF,TGTGCCAGCAGTTCAGGGGGGACCTACAATGAGCAGTTCTTC,NA,NA,TRBV28,TRBJ2-1
CASSARDTLYGYTF,TGCGCCAGCAGCGCCAGGGACACCCTCTATGGCTACACCTTC,NA,many,TRBV5-1,TRBJ1-2
CASSLADFTSTDTQYF,TGCGCCAGCAGCTTGGCCGACTTTACTAGCACAGATACGCAGTATTTT,NA,NA,TRBV5-1,TRBJ2-3